Listed below are T cell receptor beta chains from one sample, sequenced in a study of blood T cells in healthy people across ages. Via MiXCR, TCRdb re-called the 5' RACE reads, giving one row per CDR3 protein. The data show hundreds of thousands of distinct CDR3 sequences, 29% seen once. Specimen: blood. Every receptor here comes from an elderly woman in good health. Both conserved end residues are part of each CDR3. The D gene is left open where the match is weak. The size entry is marked missing in some rows and otherwise reads once, few, many or a size class.

many	TRBV12-3/TRBV12-4	TRBJ1-1	.	14	CASSWRAGRAEAFF	TGTGCCAGCAGTTGGCGGGCCGGCAGGGCTGAAGCTTTCTTT
.	TRBV7-2	TRBJ1-2	.	13	CASSPNRARGYTF	TGTGCCAGCAGCCCGAACAGGGCTAGAGGCTACACCTTC
many	TRBV20-1	TRBJ2-3	.	15	CSARGTTGGTDTQYF	TGCAGTGCTAGAGGCACCACTGGAGGGACAGATACGCAGTATTTT
.	TRBV6-1	TRBJ1-5	TRBD1	13	CASMDRAVQPQHF	TGTGCCAGCATGGACAGGGCGGTTCAGCCCCAGCATTTT
.	TRBV7-9	TRBJ1-3	.	17	CASSLQRTAKDGNTIYF	TGTGCCAGCAGCTTGCAGAGGACAGCCAAGGACGGAAACACCATATATTTT
few	TRBV25-1	TRBJ2-3	.	19	CASSRGTAGGTRRTDTRYF	TGTGCCAGCAGCCGAGGGACGGCCGGGGGGACCCGGAGGACAGATACGCGGTATTTT
.	TRBV7-2	TRBJ2-7	.	16	CASSFVGRRAEEAQYF	TGTGCCAGCAGCTTCGTTGGTCGGAGGGCGGAAGAGGCCCAGTACTTC
many	TRBV12-3/TRBV12-4	TRBJ2-1	.	14	CASSITGDYNEQFF	TGTGCCAGCAGTATCACGGGGGACTACAATGAGCAGTTCTTC
few	TRBV2	TRBJ1-1	.	14	CASSVGGPNTEAFF	TGTGCCAGCAGTGTGGGGGGACCCAACACTGAAGCTTTCTTT
few	TRBV20-1	TRBJ1-1	.	16	CSARDNAGPRYTEAFF	TGCAGTGCTAGAGATAACGCAGGACCGAGGTACACTGAAGCTTTCTTT
many	TRBV7-9	TRBJ2-1	.	16	CASSLDRQGGYNEQFF	TGTGCCAGCAGCTTAGATAGGCAGGGGGGTTACAATGAGCAGTTCTTC
.	TRBV7-9	TRBJ1-5	.	15	CASSSDTRSNQPQHF	TGTGCCAGCAGCTCGGACACTAGGAGCAATCAGCCCCAGCATTTT
.	TRBV7-8	TRBJ2-7	.	15	CASSLFLTNSYEQYF	TGTGCCAGCAGCTTATTCTTGACTAACTCCTACGAGCAGTACTTC
few	TRBV11-2	TRBJ1-1	.	14	CASSTPRGSTEAFF	TGTGCCAGCAGCACCCCGAGAGGGAGCACTGAAGCTTTCTTT
many	TRBV5-1	TRBJ2-7	.	14	CASSLYMAGYEQYF	TGCGCCAGCAGCTTGTATATGGCGGGCTACGAGCAGTACTTC
many	TRBV19	TRBJ2-3	.	14	CASSADTALDTQYF	TGTGCCAGTAGTGCGGACACCGCCCTAGATACGCAGTATTTT
few	TRBV4-1	TRBJ1-6	.	15	CASSLAPRGNSPLHF	TGCGCCAGCAGCCTCGCCCCGCGGGGGAATTCACCCCTCCACTTT
few	TRBV7-2	TRBJ2-2	TRBD2	16	CASRSLSGGAGGELFF	TGTGCCAGCAGAAGTCTGAGCGGGGGGGCCGGCGGGGAGCTGTTTTTT
many	TRBV5-1	TRBJ2-3	.	15	CASSPILGSTDTQYF	TGCGCCAGCAGCCCGATCCTGGGAAGCACAGATACGCAGTATTTT
few	TRBV3-1	TRBJ2-7	.	15	CASSQDPGKTYEQYF	TGTGCCAGCAGCCAAGATCCAGGGAAGACCTACGAGCAGTACTTC
many	TRBV20-1	TRBJ2-1	.	14	CSAMTVAAFNEQFF	TGCAGTGCTATGACAGTGGCGGCCTTTAATGAGCAGTTCTTC
many	TRBV7-9	TRBJ2-1	.	16	CASSALQWGSYNEQFF	TGTGCCAGCAGCGCGCTACAGTGGGGATCCTACAATGAGCAGTTCTTC
many	TRBV20-1	TRBJ2-7	TRBD2	14	CSARGGLAGSGGYF	TGCAGTGCTAGAGGGGGACTAGCGGGGTCTGGGGGGTACTTC
few	TRBV29-1	TRBJ2-2	TRBD1	15	CSAGIGTGNTGELFF	TGCAGCGCTGGGATTGGGACAGGGAACACCGGGGAGCTGTTTTTT
.	TRBV29-1	TRBJ1-1	.	14	CSVGLTGINTGAFF	TGCAGCGTCGGCCTCACAGGGATCAACACTGGAGCTTTCTTT
many	TRBV7-2	TRBJ2-1	TRBD2	18	CASSLRTSGGIPYNEQFF	TGTGCCAGCAGCCTACGGACTAGCGGGGGGATTCCCTACAATGAGCAGTTCTTC
many	TRBV4-1	TRBJ2-3	TRBD2	16	CASRVNEASGPDTQYF	TGCGCCAGCAGGGTAAACGAGGCTAGCGGTCCAGATACGCAGTATTTT
few	TRBV2	TRBJ1-5	.	14	CASSVDGGNQPQHF	TGTGCCAGCAGTGTTGACGGGGGCAATCAGCCCCAGCATTTT
.	TRBV15	TRBJ2-3	.	12	CATSRTAGTQYF	TGTGCCACCAGCAGAACTGCGGGTACGCAGTATTTT
.	TRBV6-2/TRBV6-3	TRBJ2-1	.	14	CASSYVGPGGEQFF	TGTGCCAGCAGTTACGTGGGCCCCGGAGGTGAGCAGTTCTTC
.	TRBV7-3	TRBJ2-3	.	15	CASSLDFSFTDTQYF	TGTGCCAGCAGCTTAGACTTCTCTTTCACAGATACGCAGTATTTT
.	TRBV19	TRBJ2-4	TRBD2	16	CASSIGTSDDKNIQYF	TGTGCCAGTAGTATCGGGACTAGCGATGACAAAAACATTCAGTACTTC
medium-sized	TRBV6-2/TRBV6-3	TRBJ2-7	TRBD1	15	CASSVLGQESYEQYF	TGTGCCAGCAGTGTCCTGGGACAGGAGTCCTACGAGCAGTACTTC
many	TRBV10-2	TRBJ2-1	.	14	CASRAGPPGDEQFF	TGCGCCAGCCGAGCGGGCCCCCCCGGGGATGAGCAGTTCTTC
many	TRBV7-9	TRBJ2-1	.	17	CASSLEGVARSYNEQFF	TGTGCCAGCAGCTTAGAGGGGGTAGCCCGCTCCTACAATGAGCAGTTCTTC
many	TRBV5-1	TRBJ2-7	.	15	CASSGAGRGIYEQYF	TGCGCCAGCAGTGGTGCGGGCAGGGGAATCTACGAGCAGTACTTC
.	TRBV10-3	TRBJ2-5	.	14	CAISEGNRQETQYF	TGTGCCATCAGTGAAGGCAACAGGCAAGAGACCCAGTACTTC
many	TRBV7-2	TRBJ1-2	TRBD1	16	CASSLAVTGGGYGYTF	TGTGCCAGCAGCTTAGCGGTGACAGGGGGCGGCTATGGCTACACCTTC
many	TRBV5-1	TRBJ2-3	.	14	CASRRRGSTDTQYF	TGCGCCAGCAGGCGGCGGGGAAGCACAGATACGCAGTATTTT
many	TRBV20-1	TRBJ2-1	TRBD2	15	CSARPGLAGNNEQFF	TGCAGTGCCAGGCCCGGGCTAGCGGGGAACAATGAGCAGTTCTTC
.	TRBV20-1	TRBJ2-3	.	12	CSASGVGRTQYF	TGCAGTGCTAGCGGGGTAGGAAGAACGCAGTATTTT
many	TRBV7-2	TRBJ1-6	TRBD1	15	CASSHSGTGNSPLHF	TGTGCCAGCAGCCATTCTGGGACAGGGAATTCACCCCTCCACTTT
once	TRBV20-1	TRBJ1-1	.	12	CSGSAQGQGAFF	TGCAGTGGCTCAGCCCAGGGTCAGGGGGCTTTCTTT
few	TRBV11-1	TRBJ2-7	TRBD2	16	CASSLKKRGGPYEQYF	TGTGCCAGCAGTCTAAAAAAGCGGGGGGGACCCTACGAGCAGTACTTC
.	TRBV27	TRBJ1-5	.	17	CASRKPRDTNVGQPQHF	TGTGCCAGCAGGAAACCCCGGGACACCAACGTGGGTCAGCCCCAGCATTTT
once	TRBV2	TRBJ2-1	TRBD1	15	CAGSPQGARGDGQFF	TGTGCCGGCAGCCCTCAGGGGGCAAGGGGAGATGGGCAGTTCTTC
.	TRBV28	TRBJ1-6	.	14	CASSFWEQNSPLHF	TGTGCCAGCAGTTTCTGGGAACAGAATTCACCCCTCCACTTT